This TCR beta chain emerged from a study of T cells in Graves' hyperthyroidism and ophthalmopathy. This clonotype was seen repeatedly, ten times or more. Amplified TCR beta CDR3 regions came from RNA transcripts. During a first-round RT-PCR of the TCR CDR3, the HTBI primer set was used. Using its own MiXCR run on the multiplex PCR reads, TCRdb lists one record per CDR3 protein. The sample lists around 400,000 distinct CDR3 sequences, about 15% seen once, with 28% in the top ten. This CDR3 is built from 14 residues. Germline-derived CDR1 and CDR2 are MNHEY and SMNVEV (reference sequence). Trimming left V 3 bases short and J 6 bases short, with 13 bases between.

What was sequenced was blood. This sequence joins TRBV27 and TRBJ2-3, with a weak D call TRBD1 (5 bases). The TCR was taken from a woman under 30 with Graves' hyperthyroidism that later progressed to Graves' ophthalmopathy. The CDR3 DNA reads TGTGCCAGCAGTTTCCGGTCCAGGGTCGATACGCAGTATTTT. It encodes CASSFRSRVDTQYF.